This T cell receptor beta chain was sequenced for a study of technical replicates of blood from several donors. Sequencing was performed with immunoSEQ multiplex PCR; in TCRdb, only in-frame clones are kept and a portion is missing. The sample shows about 97,000 clones, roughly 94% of them seen only once. The sequence was collected from a human donor in good health. The sample comprised T cells isolated from PBMCs.

The CDR3 is CASSLGSGSYEQYF. In nucleotides, the CDR3 is TGCGCCAGCAGCTTGGGTAGCGGCTCCTACGAGCAGTACTTC. This rearrangement joins TRBV5-1 to TRBJ2-7; TRBD2 might be the D (6 bases). The germline CDR1 and CDR2 sequences are SGHRS and YFSETQ. Trimming removed 0 bases from V and 0 bases from J, with 7 bases in between. This CDR3 has 14 residues.